The sequence of this T cell receptor beta chain was determined in a study of neurological immune-mediated disorders. From germline, CDR1 is SGHDN and CDR2 FVKESK. The V and J ends lost 2 bases and 0 bases respectively, with 14 bases between them. This CDR3 region has 16 residues. Whole-study findings and limits: The most TCR clonal expansion was seen in HTLV-1-associated myelopathy, and the least was seen in multiple sclerosis, which fell below healthy controls. Because no CDR3 amino acid sequences were shared across subjects by expanded clones, private repertoires were suggested in all groups.

It was by 5'RACE with 10-nucleotide random UMIs that the cDNA was made. TCRdb re-derived calls from the 5' RACE reads in MiXCR, one entry per CDR3 protein. Among roughly 57,000 distinct CDR3 sequences listed, under 30% were seen once. A remark on this clonotype: Its antigen remains unknown.

The time point was: technical triplicate 2. The unsorted libraries originated from 2 million PBMCs kept at -80 C. The sequence came from a man between 60 and 70 years old with HTLV-1-associated myelopathy (HAM/TSP). This chain joins TRBV14 and TRBJ2-7; no reliable D call. Sequences were obtained from PBMCs. This chain's CDR3 is CASSQLPAELSYEQYF. In DNA form, the CDR3 reads TGTGCCAGCAGCCAACTTCCGGCGGAGCTCTCCTACGAGCAGTACTTC.